This T cell receptor beta chain was recovered during a study of T cells in Graves' hyperthyroidism and ophthalmopathy. Study context: Peripheral blood samples were taken at initial diagnosis, prior to any treatment. Broader study findings: Most clonotypes expanded in thyroid above 0.001 were likewise present in blood.

There were TCR beta CDR3 regions amplified from RNA transcripts. The HTBI set primed first-round TCR CDR3 RT-PCR. MiXCR was run by TCRdb on the multiplex PCR reads, yielding one entry per CDR3 protein. The sample records about 420,000 distinct CDR3 sequences, roughly 13% being singletons. The authors deemed Graves' hyperthyroidism stable absent ophthalmopathy progression within 18 months. Patients between 18 and 65 years old had hyperthyroidism, newly diagnosed and lasting under 2 months. This CDR3 spans 15 amino acids. Germline V gives CDR1 SGHRS, CDR2 YFSETQ. Trimming cost V 2 bases and J 2 bases, with 8 bases left between them. A note on this clonotype: No antigen is known for it.

The chain joins TRBV5-1 to TRBJ2-6, with D maybe TRBD1 (5 bases). Sequencing was performed on blood. The clonotype was recovered from a woman aged 18-29 years with Graves' hyperthyroidism. The CDR3 DNA reads TGCGCCAGCAGCTTAGACAGCCCTGGGGCCAACGTCCTGACTTTC. This codes for CASSLDSPGANVLTF.